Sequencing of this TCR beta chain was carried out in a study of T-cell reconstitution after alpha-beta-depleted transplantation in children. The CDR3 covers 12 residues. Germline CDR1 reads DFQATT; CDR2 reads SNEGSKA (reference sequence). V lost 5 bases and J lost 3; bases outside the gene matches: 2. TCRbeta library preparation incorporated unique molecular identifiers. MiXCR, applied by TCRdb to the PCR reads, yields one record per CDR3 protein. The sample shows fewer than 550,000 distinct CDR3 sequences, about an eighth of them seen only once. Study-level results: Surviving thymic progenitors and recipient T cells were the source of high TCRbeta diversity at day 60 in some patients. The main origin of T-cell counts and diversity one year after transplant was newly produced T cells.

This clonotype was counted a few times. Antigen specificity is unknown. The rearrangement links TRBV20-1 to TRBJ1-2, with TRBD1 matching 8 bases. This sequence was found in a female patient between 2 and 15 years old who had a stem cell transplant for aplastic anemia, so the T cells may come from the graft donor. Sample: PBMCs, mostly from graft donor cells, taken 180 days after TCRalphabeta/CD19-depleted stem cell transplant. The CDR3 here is CSAQGAYYGYTF. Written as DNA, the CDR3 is TGCAGTGCTCAGGGGGCTTACTATGGCTACACCTTC.